A selection of T cell receptor beta chains follows, all from one sample in a study of HIV-infected children after antiretroviral therapy interruption. TCRdb re-analysed the 3' RACE reads in MiXCR, keeping a single row per CDR3 protein. The sample has fewer than 8,000 distinct CDR3 sequences, 15% to 20% seen once. The sequencing used CD45RO+ CD8+ T cells from PBMCs, pooled from several time points, collected from a donor given antiretroviral therapy, either interrupted or continuous. These TCRs come from a pool of human donors with HIV. Each CDR3 is given with its conserved first and last residue. The order of the fields is D gene, V gene, clone size, J gene, CDR3 DNA, CDR3 protein. D genes are given only for firm matches. Only some rows state a clone size, as once, few, many or a class for expanded clones.

NA	TRBV5-1	medium-sized	TRBJ2-7	TGCGCCAGCTTGGAGGGGGGGGCGCGAGAGCAGTACTTC	CASLEGGAREQYF
NA	TRBV5-1	medium-sized	TRBJ1-1	TGCGCCAGCAGCTTTCAGCGCTCTGGGGCTAACACTGAAGCTCTCTTT	CASSFQRSGANTEALF
NA	TRBV27	NA	TRBJ1-2	TGTGCCAGCAGTTTTGTGGGGTGGTATGGCTACACCTTC	CASSFVGWYGYTF
TRBD1	TRBV20-1	medium-sized	TRBJ1-1	TGCAGTGCCTGGACAGGGAACACTGAAGCTTTCTTT	CSAWTGNTEAFF
NA	TRBV27	medium-sized	TRBJ2-3	TGTGCATCACAAGGCTCAGTTAGGATCACAGATACGCAGTATTTT	CASQGSVRITDTQYF
NA	TRBV19	medium-sized	TRBJ1-5	TGTGCCAGTAGTATAGAAAGTGTGCCCCTTCAGCCCCAGCATTTT	CASSIESVPLQPQHF
NA	TRBV5-1	medium-sized	TRBJ2-1	TGCGCCAGCACCACCGCCGGGGGCTCCTACAATGAGCAGTTCTTC	CASTTAGGSYNEQFF
NA	TRBV7-9	large	TRBJ1-3	TGTGCCAGCAGCTCCCGACCGATCTCTGGAAACACCATATATTTT	CASSSRPISGNTIYF
TRBD1	TRBV5-1	many	TRBJ1-4	TGCGCCAGCAGCCGGGACAGAGATAATGAAAAACTGTTTTTT	CASSRDRDNEKLFF
NA	TRBV7-9	many	TRBJ1-6	TGTGCCAGCAGTCCACCAGGCCGGAGCTCACCCCTCCACTTT	CASSPPGRSSPLHF
NA	TRBV6-4	medium-sized	TRBJ1-1	TGTGCCAGCAGTGACCGGGACAACACTGAAGCTTTCTTT	CASSDRDNTEAFF
NA	TRBV7-2	many	TRBJ2-1	TGTGCCAGCAGCGTTAGCGTCACTTACAATGAGCAGTTCTTC	CASSVSVTYNEQFF
NA	TRBV28	medium-sized	TRBJ2-1	TGTGCCAGCAATGGGATGCGCGGCGGGACCTACAATGAGCAGTTCTTC	CASNGMRGGTYNEQFF
TRBD2	TRBV13	medium-sized	TRBJ2-7	TGTGCCAGCAGCCTAGCGGGAGACTCCTACGAGCAGTACTTC	CASSLAGDSYEQYF
NA	TRBV28	medium-sized	TRBJ2-6	TGTGCCAGCAGTTTAACGATCGGTACTGGGGCCAACGTCCTGACTTTC	CASSLTIGTGANVLTF
NA	TRBV5-6	NA	TRBJ2-7	TGTGCCAGCAGCTTGGGGGCCATCTACGAGCAGTACTTC	CASSLGAIYEQYF
NA	TRBV12-3/TRBV12-4	many	TRBJ2-4	TGTGCCAGCAGTGGACCGCTCCTAGCCAAAAACATTCAGTACTTC	CASSGPLLAKNIQYF
NA	TRBV9	few	TRBJ1-1	TGTGCCAGCAGCAACCGGGACATCCTGCCCGCTGAAGCTTTCTTT	CASSNRDILPAEAFF
NA	TRBV20-1	few	TRBJ1-2	TGCAGCCCGGGAATCCTAGATAGTAACTATGGCTACACCTTC	CSPGILDSNYGYTF
NA	TRBV2	NA	TRBJ1-4	TGTGCCAGCAGTGTGAATCAGGACAGCCATTACTATAATGAAAAACTGTTTTTT	CASSVNQDSHYYNEKLFF
TRBD2	TRBV12-3/TRBV12-4	once	TRBJ2-2	TGTGCCAGCAGTTTAGATCTGACTAGCGGACCCGGGGGGACCGGGGAGCTGTTTTTT	CASSLDLTSGPGGTGELFF
NA	TRBV2	medium-sized	TRBJ1-2	TGTGCCAGCAGTGAGTCGGACCCCGGCTATGGCTACACCTTC	CASSESDPGYGYTF
TRBD2	TRBV12-3/TRBV12-4	NA	TRBJ2-3	TGTGCCAGCAGTTTATCGGGACTAGCGACAGATACGCAGTATTTT	CASSLSGLATDTQYF
NA	TRBV11-2	medium-sized	TRBJ2-6	TGTGCCAGCAGCTTGGATGAGGGGACTGGGGCCAACGTCCTGACTTTC	CASSLDEGTGANVLTF
NA	TRBV4-1	few	TRBJ2-3	TGCTCCAGCAGCCAAGGGAGGTTCAAGGCGGGTCGCACAGATACGCAGTATTTT	CSSSQGRFKAGRTDTQYF
NA	TRBV12-5	many	TRBJ2-1	TGTGCTAGTGGTTTGGCCGACGATGAGCAGTTCTTC	CASGLADDEQFF
TRBD2	TRBV12-3/TRBV12-4	many	TRBJ2-1	TGTGCCAGCAGTTCCATCGGACTAGTTCAGTTCTTC	CASSSIGLVQFF
NA	TRBV5-1	many	TRBJ1-1	TGCGCCAGCAGCTTGGTTGCCATGAACACTGAAGCTTTCTTT	CASSLVAMNTEAFF
NA	TRBV20-1	many	TRBJ2-5	TGCAGTGCTCGGCAAGTACAAGAGACCCAGTACTTC	CSARQVQETQYF
NA	TRBV5-5	NA	TRBJ2-5	TGTGCCAGCAGCTTGGTTCCTCAAGAGACCCAGTACTTC	CASSLVPQETQYF
TRBD1	TRBV24-1	few	TRBJ1-1	TGTGCCACCAGTGATCGGGACAGGGGAGCTTTCTTT	CATSDRDRGAFF
NA	TRBV5-1	NA	TRBJ2-3	TGCGCCAGCAGCTTGCCGGGGTCCACAGATACGCAGTATTTT	CASSLPGSTDTQYF